This T cell receptor beta chain comes out of a study of blood T cell repertoires in COVID-19. For the study at large: The origin of the acute and convalescent COVID-19 samples was the United States, Italy and Spain.

Original processing notes: Reference gene primers were amplified, and this amplification served to estimate nucleated cell counts. Data came from immunoSEQ multiplex PCR; TCRdb stores just in-frame clones and leaves some out. V, J and clone size are those of that table, while D and trimming were read from the DNA. The sample gives a few hundred thousand clones, around four fifths of which show up once; around 4% is in the top ten. Trimming took 3 bases from V and 6 from J; bases not matched to a gene: 9. CDR1 LNHDA and CDR2 SQIVND come from the germline V gene (reference sequence). The CDR3 contains 15 residues.

Sequencing was done on a sample of peripheral blood. The V gene is TRBV19, the J gene TRBJ2-7; TRBD2 agrees at 9 bases. The TCR sequence derives from a woman in her forties or fifties with active or convalescent COVID-19. CDR3 nucleotides: TGTGCCAGTAGTATTATAATAGCGGGAGTGGGCGAGCAGTACTTC. Encoded protein: CASSIIIAGVGEQYF.